These 22 T cell receptor beta chains originate from one sample sequenced in a study of cytomegalovirus exposure and HLA in healthy donors. The study ran its PCR with 60 Vbeta and 13 Jbeta primers. The assay was immunoSEQ multiplex PCR, and TCRdb's table has in-frame clones only and misses some. The sample lists about 200,000 clones; roughly 80% were seen once. Sequencing was carried out using PBMCs. The receptors stem from a woman aged 18-29 years in good health and CMV-seronegative.

The chain is built from TRBV5-6 and TRBJ1-2; D may be TRBD1 (5 bases). The CDR3 runs 15 residues. V shed 1 base and J shed 1 base, with 11 bases lying between them. Germline values: CDR1 SGHDT, CDR2 YYEEEE. CDR3 amino acids: CASSLRAGINYGYTF. DNA for the CDR3: TGTGCCAGCAGCTTGAGGGCAGGGATTAACTATGGCTACACCTTC.

CDR3 loop: CASSIDSFYQPQHF. The DNA for the CDR3 is TGTGCCAGTAGTATCGACAGTTTTTATCAGCCCCAGCATTTT. The V gene is TRBV19, the J gene TRBJ1-5; TRBD1 might be the D (5 bases). Germline loops: CDR1 LNHDA, CDR2 SQIVND (reference sequence). The CDR3 consists of 14 residues. The V and J ends lost 3 bases and 5 bases respectively, with 11 bases between them.

V gene TRBV7-2 combines with J gene TRBJ2-1; TRBD2 matches at 9 bases. From germline, CDR1 is SGHTA and CDR2 FQGNSA. Germline trimming cut 7 bases from V and 8 bases from J; bases unmatched to any gene: 12. The length of the CDR3 is 15 residues. The CDR3 sequence: CASNSIAGDLDEQFF. The CDR3 region has the DNA TGTGCCAGCAATTCGATAGCGGGAGACCTTGATGAGCAGTTCTTC. Based on the CDR3 plus reference TRBV7-2 and TRBJ2-1, the full variable domain is GAGVSQSPSNKVTEKGKDVELRCDPISGHTALYWYRQSLGQGLEFLIYFQGNSAPDKSGLPSDRFSAERTGGSVSTLTIQRTQQEDSAVYLCASNSIAGDLDEQFFGPGTRLTVL.

This clone has a handful of counts. This chain connects TRBV4-3 to TRBJ1-1, with D maybe TRBD1 (6 bases). The CDR3 consists of 13 residues. V dropped 4 bases and J dropped 5 bases, with 11 bases sitting between them. Germline assignment: CDR1 LGHNA and CDR2 YSLEER. CDR3 region: CASSPIDRTEAFF. The DNA of the CDR3 is TGCGCCAGCAGCCCGATAGACAGGACTGAAGCTTTCTTT.

V and J are TRBV2 and TRBJ2-5, with 9 nucleotides matching TRBD2. The V gene end was trimmed by 6 bases and the J gene end by 0 bases; junction bases not matched to a gene: 5. Germline lookup yields CDR1 SNHLY and CDR2 FYNNEI. The CDR3 extends over 15 amino acids. The CDR3 reads CASRRTSVYQETQYF. Here the CDR3 DNA reads TGTGCCAGCAGACGGACTAGCGTATACCAAGAGACCCAGTACTTC.

This chain links TRBV29-1 with TRBJ2-2, with 8 bases identical to TRBD2. Per germline, CDR1 SQVTM and CDR2 ANQGSEA. The CDR3 is 18 residues long. The ends lost 0 bases at V and 3 bases at J; junction bases unmatched: 12. The CDR3 DNA reads TGCAGCGTTGAAGACCCCCAGCGGGAGCGGGCGGACACCGGGGAGCTGTTTTTT. This sequence encodes CSVEDPQRERADTGELFF.

This sequence joins TRBV6-5 and TRBJ2-5, with 7 bases aligning to TRBD1. From germline, CDR1 is MNHEY and CDR2 SVGAGI. The trim removed 1 base at V and 5 bases at J, leaving 4 bases unmatched. The CDR3 totals 14 residues. In DNA form, the CDR3 reads TGTGCCAGCAGTTACTTAAGGGGGCTGGAGACCCAGTACTTC. Its translation is CASSYLRGLETQYF.

The rearrangement joins TRBV9 to TRBJ1-1; the D is unclear. The CDR3 covers 15 residues. The germline V and J ends were trimmed by 0 bases and 4 bases, with 13 bases remaining between them. The germline gives CDR1 SGDLS, CDR2 YYNGEE. CDR3 DNA sequence: TGTGCCAGCAGCGTAGACCAGTCCGGGGTCACTGAAGCTTTCTTT. Translated: CASSVDQSGVTEAFF.

The CDR3 is CAIRQAFDEQYF. DNA of the CDR3: TGTGCCATCAGACAGGCATTCGACGAGCAGTACTTC. The chain carries TRBV10-3 and TRBJ2-5, with a weak D call TRBD1 (5 bases). The J call may be mistaken, given a closer DNA end match to TRBJ2-7. The CDR3 is 12 residues long. Germline-derived CDR1 and CDR2 are ENHRY and SYGVKD.

This clone was recorded only once. V usage is TRBV27 and J usage is TRBJ2-1, with 7 bases matching TRBD2. J was trimmed by 4 bases and V by 4 bases; bases with no gene match: 10. CDR3 length: 16 amino acids. Germline V gene data show CDR1 as MNHEY and CDR2 as SMNVEV (reference sequence). CDR3 bases: TGTGCCAGCAGTTCGTCCGGGGGGAGGTTTTACAATGAGCAGTTCTTC. The encoded protein is CASSSSGGRFYNEQFF.

This sequence joins TRBV7-9 and TRBJ2-3, with D possibly being TRBD2 (5 bases). Trimming took off 6 bases at V and 4 bases at J, with 20 bases between the two ends. CDR1 SEHNR and CDR2 FQNEAQ come from the germline V gene (reference sequence). The CDR3 has 16 residues. The CDR3 bases are TGTGCCAGCAGTTCCCCCTCGGGGAGAGGGTCAGATACGCAGTATTTT. As protein: CASSSPSGRGSDTQYF.

This chain connects TRBV7-9 to TRBJ2-1; 9 bases agree with TRBD2. Per the germline V gene, CDR1 is SEHNR and CDR2 is FQNEAQ (reference sequence). The CDR3 is made up of 19 amino acids. The V gene end was trimmed by 5 bases and the J gene end by 8 bases; junction bases not matched to a gene: 22. CDR3: CASSVSAGGRLAGIYEQFF. The CDR3 DNA follows: TGTGCCAGCAGCGTATCCGCAGGGGGTCGGCTAGCGGGAATCTATGAGCAGTTCTTC.

This rearrangement joins TRBV11-3 to TRBJ2-3, with 8 bases matching TRBD2. The J segment lost 0 bases and the V segment lost 1 base, leaving 3 bases of the junction unmatched. The CDR3 extends over 16 amino acids. Germline CDR1 is SGHNT and CDR2 is YENEEA. The chain's CDR3 is CASSLAIAGSTDTQYF. In DNA form, the CDR3 reads TGTGCCAGCAGCTTAGCAATAGCGGGAAGCACAGATACGCAGTATTTT.

V usage is TRBV7-9 and J usage is TRBJ2-5; D might be TRBD2 (6 bases). CDR1 is SEHNR, CDR2 FQNEAQ, per germline (reference sequence). Deletions cut 0 bases from V and 2 bases from J, with 10 bases between. This CDR3 has 15 residues. The CDR3 sequence is CASSLAGGIQETQYF. The CDR3 nucleotides read TGTGCCAGCAGCTTAGCGGGAGGAATTCAAGAGACCCAGTACTTC.

The V and J genes are TRBV27 and TRBJ2-7, with TRBD1 matching over 11 bases. The germline V gene has CDR1 MNHEY and CDR2 SMNVEV (reference sequence). The junction had 3 bases not matched to a gene; V was cut back by 5 bases and J by 3 bases. This CDR3 contains 14 residues. CDR3 DNA: TGTGCCAGCAGTGGCGGGACAGGGGGCTACGAGCAGTACTTC. Its translation is CASSGGTGGYEQYF.

The chain has TRBV6-6 and TRBJ2-7; 9 nucleotides agree with TRBD1. J gave up 2 bases and V 5 bases, and 4 bases lay outside the gene matches. The germline V gene encodes CDR1 MNHNY and CDR2 SVGAGI (reference sequence). The CDR3 runs to 14 residues. This CDR3 reads CASSRGQGPYEQYF. The CDR3 nucleotides are TGTGCCAGCAGTAGGGGACAGGGACCCTACGAGCAGTACTTC.

This chain connects TRBV19 to TRBJ2-7; 9 positions agree with TRBD2. The germline CDR1 and CDR2 sequences are LNHDA and SQIVND (reference sequence). This CDR3 region has 17 residues. The trim removed 5 bases at V and 0 bases at J, leaving 11 bases unmatched. Here the CDR3 DNA reads TGTGCCAGTAGTCTTCGACTAGCGGAAGATCGCTCCTACGAGCAGTACTTC. This codes for CASSLRLAEDRSYEQYF.

Regarding this clone: Since the CDR3 does not end with the conserved phenylalanine or tryptophan, this likely comes from a read error. The chain recombines TRBV4-1 with TRBJ2-7, with D maybe TRBD2 (6 bases). This CDR3 region has 14 residues. Trimming stripped 4 bases from V and 5 bases from J, with 15 bases between. Germline lookup yields CDR1 MGHRA and CDR2 YSYEKL. This chain's CDR3 is CASSLIGTSDEQYL. The CDR3 bases are TGCGCCAGCAGCCTCATCGGGACTTCCGACGAGCAGTACCTC.

The chain has TRBV28 and TRBJ2-7; TRBD2 matches at 8 bases. The CDR3 has 13 residues. After removal of 10 bases from V and 4 bases from J, the junction contained 9 bases not matched to a gene. Germline V lookup: CDR1 MDHEN, CDR2 SYDVKM. DNA for the CDR3: TGTGCCACTACACTGAGCGGGAGTTACGAGCAGTACTTC. It specifies CATTLSGSYEQYF. The full variable domain, rest sourced from reference TRBV28 and TRBJ2-7, is DVKVTQSSRYLVKRTGEKVFLECVQDMDHENMFWYRQDPGLGLRLIYFSYDVKMKEKGDIPEGYSVSREKKERFSLILESASTNQTSMYLCATTLSGSYEQYFGPGTRLTVT.

The chain employs TRBV28 and TRBJ1-2, with 9 bases lining up with TRBD1. The CDR3 has 15 residues. V lost 6 bases to trimming and J lost 1 base; unmatched junction nucleotides: 6. CDR1 is MDHEN and CDR2 is SYDVKM in the germline V gene. CDR3 bases: TGTGCCAGCAGCTCCGCGGGACAGGGTAACTATGGCTACACCTTC. It encodes CASSSAGQGNYGYTF.

In this sample, this clone turned up once. The chain uses TRBV28 and TRBJ2-1, with 12 bases that match TRBD2. Losses at the gene ends were 4 bases for V and 0 bases for J; bases not matched to a gene: 10. Germline V lookup: CDR1 MDHEN, CDR2 SYDVKM. This CDR3 contains 19 residues. The DNA of the CDR3 is TGTGCCAGCAGTTACCCGGGACTAGCGGGCTCTTTCTCCTACAATGAGCAGTTCTTC. Its translation: CASSYPGLAGSFSYNEQFF.

This clone appeared a single time. V and J are TRBV11-3 and TRBJ2-1; D remains ambiguous. Germline lookup yields CDR1 SGHNT and CDR2 YENEEA. This CDR3 has 14 residues. V was shortened by 1 base and J by 9 bases, with 13 bases between the two germline ends. The CDR3 loop reads CASSLATYSSEQFF. The DNA of the CDR3 is TGTGCCAGCAGCTTAGCGACATATAGTTCTGAGCAGTTCTTC.